A selection of T cell receptor beta chains follows, all from one sample in a study of blood T cell repertoires in COVID-19. TCRdb's table, derived via immunoSEQ multiplex PCR, lists solely in-frame clones and lacks some. Of around 430,000 clones in the sample, about 86% were seen once. The sample was PBMCs or T cells enriched from blood (not recorded which). These receptors came from a woman aged 50 to 60 who had recovered from COVID-19. The CDR3 runs from the conserved cysteine through the conserved F or W. D genes are given only for firm matches. Rows give clone size only sometimes, using once, few, many, or a class for an expanded clone.

>16|TRBV7-6|TRBJ2-7|.|TRBD2
CASSSTLAGGTYEQYF
TGTGCCAGCAGCTCCACCTTAGCGGGGGGTACCTACGAGCAGTACTTC
>15|TRBV11-3|TRBJ2-1|.|TRBD2
CASSTRDTGGDEQFF
TGTGCCAGCAGCACACGGGACACCGGGGGGGATGAGCAGTTCTTC
>13|TRBV5-1|TRBJ1-2|.|.
CASSFHSGYGYTF
TGCGCCAGCAGCTTTCATTCGGGTTATGGCTACACCTTC
>16|TRBV28|TRBJ2-3|.|.
CASSLLVLTGQGPQYF
TGTGCCAGCAGTTTATTGGTTTTGACTGGCCAGGGGCCGCAGTATTTT
>13|TRBV5-1|TRBJ1-2|.|.
CASSLGEAVGYTF
TGCGCCAGCAGCTTGGGTGAGGCGGTTGGCTACACCTTC
>13|TRBV23-1|TRBJ2-7|.|TRBD1
CAGGQGVPYEQYF
TGCGCCGGAGGACAGGGAGTTCCCTACGAGCAGTACTTC
>14|TRBV5-4|TRBJ1-2|.|TRBD1
CASSPGQGAYGYTF
TGTGCCAGCAGCCCCGGACAGGGGGCCTATGGCTACACCTTC
>13|TRBV30|TRBJ2-7|.|.
CAWSVQGPYEQYF
TGTGCCTGGAGTGTACAGGGACCCTACGAGCAGTACTTC
>14|TRBV28|TRBJ1-6|.|.
CASSLEGGNSPLHF
TGTGCCAGCAGTTTAGAGGGCGGTAATTCACCCCTCCACTTT
>18|TRBV7-9|TRBJ1-3|few|.
CASSSNSKPRDSPNTIYF
TGTGCCAGCAGCTCTAACTCTAAGCCCCGCGACAGCCCAAACACCATATATTTT